This T cell receptor beta chain is drawn from a study of a mutant IDH1 vaccine in newly diagnosed glioma. At the level of the study: The patients were given eight vaccinations, one each in weeks 1, 3, 5, 7, 11, 15, 19 and 23. Patients had received radiotherapy, temozolomide, or both previously, most receiving both. Vaccination started 4-6 weeks after radiotherapy alone, or with temozolomide cycles.

Measured with immunoSEQ multiplex PCR; TCRdb has only the in-frame clones, and not every one. This table has around 30,000 clones, roughly 90% appearing once. The time point was: week 23, last vaccination. Doses consisted of 300 ug of mutant IDH1 20-mer peptide each, paired with topical imiquimod. In every donor, the tumor was a new WHO grade 3 or 4 IDH1-mutant, ATRX-lost astrocytoma. V was shortened by 1 base and J by 0 bases, with 10 bases between the two germline ends. The length of the CDR3 is 16 residues. Germline V CDR1 and CDR2: MNHEY, SMNVEV (reference sequence). The count of this clone is one. Its target is not known.

The TCR was taken from a man aged 35-49 years with glioma. Source: PBMCs, taken from a glioma patient whose treatment included an IDH1 peptide vaccine. The V and J genes are TRBV27 and TRBJ2-1, with D unresolved. The DNA of the CDR3 is TGTGCCAGCAGTTTATTGGGGTTTAGCTCCTACAATGAGCAGTTCTTC. Amino acids: CASSLLGFSSYNEQFF.